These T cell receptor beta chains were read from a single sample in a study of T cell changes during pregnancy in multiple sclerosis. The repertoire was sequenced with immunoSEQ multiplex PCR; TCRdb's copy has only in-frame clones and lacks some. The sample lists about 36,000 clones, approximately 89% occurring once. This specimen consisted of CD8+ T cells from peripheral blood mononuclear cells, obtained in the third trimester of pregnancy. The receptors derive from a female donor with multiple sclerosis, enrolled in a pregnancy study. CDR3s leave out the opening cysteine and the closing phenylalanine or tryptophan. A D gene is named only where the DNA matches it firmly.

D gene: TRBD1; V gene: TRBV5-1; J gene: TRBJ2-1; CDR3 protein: ASSSDRSSYNEQF
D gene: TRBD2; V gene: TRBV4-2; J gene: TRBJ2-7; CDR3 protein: ASSGLVEQY
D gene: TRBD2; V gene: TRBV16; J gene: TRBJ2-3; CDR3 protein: ASSRGLAGGTDTQY
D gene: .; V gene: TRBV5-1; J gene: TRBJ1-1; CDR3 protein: ASSLRTFQTGNTEAF
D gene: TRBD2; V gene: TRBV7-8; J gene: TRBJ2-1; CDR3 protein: ASSLPEAGDGYNEQF
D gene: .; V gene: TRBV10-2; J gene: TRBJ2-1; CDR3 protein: ASSHEDSYNEQF
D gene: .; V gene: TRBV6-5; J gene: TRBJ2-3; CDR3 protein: ASTPTGANTDTQY
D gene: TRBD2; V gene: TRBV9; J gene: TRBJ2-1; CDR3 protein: ASSVSGLAGGDNEQF
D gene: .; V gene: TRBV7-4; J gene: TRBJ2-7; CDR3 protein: ASRFKKQY
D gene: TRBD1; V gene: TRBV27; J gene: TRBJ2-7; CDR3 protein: ASTTGGLSREQY
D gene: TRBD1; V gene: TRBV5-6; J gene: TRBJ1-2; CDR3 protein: ASSLGTAQLT
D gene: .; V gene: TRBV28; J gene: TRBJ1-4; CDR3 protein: ASSPLLGDEKLF
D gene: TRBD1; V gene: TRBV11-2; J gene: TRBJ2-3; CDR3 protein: ASSSGQGADTQY
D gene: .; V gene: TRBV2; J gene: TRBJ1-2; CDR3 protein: ASRLNYGYT
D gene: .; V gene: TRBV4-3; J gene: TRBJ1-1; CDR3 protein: ASSQGDSTEAF
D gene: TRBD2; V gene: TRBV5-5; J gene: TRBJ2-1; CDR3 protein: ASSQGLAGADEQF
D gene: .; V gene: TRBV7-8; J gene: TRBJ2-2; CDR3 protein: ASSLAGATTGELF
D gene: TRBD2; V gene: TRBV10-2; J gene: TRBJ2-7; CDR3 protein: ASSVGLAAYEQY
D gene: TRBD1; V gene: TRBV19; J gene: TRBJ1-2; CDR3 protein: ASRGGTGLYGYT
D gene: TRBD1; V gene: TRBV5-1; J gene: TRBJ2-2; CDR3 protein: ASRRQGAFANTGELF
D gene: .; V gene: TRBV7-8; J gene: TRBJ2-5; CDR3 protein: ASSLGTGLRIGTIETQY
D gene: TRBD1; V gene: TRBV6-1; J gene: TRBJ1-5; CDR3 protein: ASSEASGTGGNQPQH
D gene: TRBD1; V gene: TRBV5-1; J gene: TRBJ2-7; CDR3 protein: ASSPTGGEQY
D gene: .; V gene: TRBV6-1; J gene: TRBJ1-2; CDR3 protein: ASSESENYGYT
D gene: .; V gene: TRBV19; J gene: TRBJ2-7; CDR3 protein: ASSIRQTAPLEQY
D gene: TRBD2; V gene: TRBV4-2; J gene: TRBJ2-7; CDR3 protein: ASSPRNSGSKDEQY
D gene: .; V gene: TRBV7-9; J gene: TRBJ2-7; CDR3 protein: ASSFSSYEQY
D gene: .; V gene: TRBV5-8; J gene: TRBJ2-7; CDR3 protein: ATGQTYEQY
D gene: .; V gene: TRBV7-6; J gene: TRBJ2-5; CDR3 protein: ASSPNVKGPETQY
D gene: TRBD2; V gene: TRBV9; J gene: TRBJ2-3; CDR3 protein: ASTHPGTSGGASTDTQY
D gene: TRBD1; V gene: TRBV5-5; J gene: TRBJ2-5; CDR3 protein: ASSLRQGAYEETQY
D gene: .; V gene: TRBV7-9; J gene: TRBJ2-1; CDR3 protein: ASSFSQGLNEQF